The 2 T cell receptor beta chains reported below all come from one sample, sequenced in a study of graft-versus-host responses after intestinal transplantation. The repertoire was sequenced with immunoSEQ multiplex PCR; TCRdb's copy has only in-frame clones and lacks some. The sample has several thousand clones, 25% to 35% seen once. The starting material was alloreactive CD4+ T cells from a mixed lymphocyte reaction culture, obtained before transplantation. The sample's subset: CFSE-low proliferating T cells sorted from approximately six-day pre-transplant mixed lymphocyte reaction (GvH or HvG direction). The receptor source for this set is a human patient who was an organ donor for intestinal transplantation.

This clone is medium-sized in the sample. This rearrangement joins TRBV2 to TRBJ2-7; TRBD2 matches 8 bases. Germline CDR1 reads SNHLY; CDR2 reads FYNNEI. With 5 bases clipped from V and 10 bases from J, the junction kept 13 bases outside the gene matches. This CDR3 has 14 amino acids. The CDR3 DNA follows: TGTGCCAGCAGTCGCGACGGGACTAGAACGATCCAGTACTTC. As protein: CASSRDGTRTIQYF.

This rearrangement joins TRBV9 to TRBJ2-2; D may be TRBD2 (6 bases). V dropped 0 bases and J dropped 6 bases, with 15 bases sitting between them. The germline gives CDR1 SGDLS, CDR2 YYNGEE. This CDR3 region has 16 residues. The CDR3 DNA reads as TGTGCCAGCAGCGTAGTCGGCGGGACGGTTTCCGGGGAGCTGTTTTTT. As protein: CASSVVGGTVSGELFF.